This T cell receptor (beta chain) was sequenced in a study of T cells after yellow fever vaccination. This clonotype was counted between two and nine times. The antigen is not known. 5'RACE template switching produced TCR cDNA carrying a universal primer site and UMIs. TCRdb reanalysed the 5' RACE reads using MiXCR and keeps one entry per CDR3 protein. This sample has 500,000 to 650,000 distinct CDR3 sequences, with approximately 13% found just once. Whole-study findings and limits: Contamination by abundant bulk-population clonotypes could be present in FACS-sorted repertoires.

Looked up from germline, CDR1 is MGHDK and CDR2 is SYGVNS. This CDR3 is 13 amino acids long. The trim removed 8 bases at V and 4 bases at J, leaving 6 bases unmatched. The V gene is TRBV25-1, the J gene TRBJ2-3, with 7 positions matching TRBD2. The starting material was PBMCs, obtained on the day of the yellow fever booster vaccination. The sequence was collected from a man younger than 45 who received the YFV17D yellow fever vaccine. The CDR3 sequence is CASGAAGADTQYF. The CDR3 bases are TGTGCCAGCGGGGCGGCGGGGGCAGATACGCAGTATTTT.